Listed here are 27 T cell receptor beta chains from one sample, sequenced in a study of CXCR3-negative and CXCR3-positive naive CD8 T cells. Each TRB cDNA library was prepared by 5' RACE (with UMI labels). TCRdb reprocessed the 5' RACE reads; each CDR3 protein has one entry and no DNA is given. Its clone listing holds more than 45,000 distinct CDR3 sequences. Specimen: memory CD8+ T cells from blood. The receptor set was obtained from a human donor in good health. Some clones in this sample may be carry-over from other donors' samples.

CDR3 loop: CASSADGPPTEAFF. The chain combines TRBV7-3 with TRBJ1-1. The CDR3 covers 14 residues. Germline assignment: CDR1 SGHTA and CDR2 FQGTGA.

V gene TRBV29-1 combines with J gene TRBJ2-7; the TCRdb call, TRBD1, lacks DNA for checking. CDR3 length equals 13 residues. From germline, CDR1 is SQVTM and CDR2 ANQGSEA. Here the CDR3 reads CSVEGDPSYEQYF.

The V call is TRBV25-1, the J call TRBJ1-1. The CDR3 is 15 residues long. Germline CDR1 reads MGHDK; CDR2 reads SYGVNS. The CDR3 loop is CASSALGLFGTEAFF.

This clonotype is labeled medium-sized based on frequency. This chain connects TRBV7-9 to TRBJ2-5. Germline V gives CDR1 SEHNR, CDR2 FQNEAQ (reference sequence). This CDR3 is built from 14 residues. CDR3 protein: CASTFPGLEETQYF.

The V and J genes are TRBV20-1 and TRBJ2-1; TCRdb indicates TRBD1, and absent DNA this call remains unverified. Germline CDR1 and CDR2: DFQATT and SNEGSKA (reference sequence). CDR3 length: 13 residues. This CDR3 is CSASWGDYNEQFF.

The chain links TRBV14 to TRBJ2-3; TCRdb's assignment of TRBD1 cannot be checked, as there is no DNA. The CDR3 totals 15 residues. The germline V gene encodes CDR1 SGHDN and CDR2 FVKESK. CDR3: CASSPGVTSTDTQYF.

The rearrangement joins TRBV9 to TRBJ2-1; TCRdb indicates TRBD2, and absent DNA this call remains unverified. The CDR3 consists of 16 residues. The germline CDR1 and CDR2 sequences are SGDLS and YYNGEE. The CDR3 loop reads CASSAPTGPGYNEQFF.

The chain uses TRBV29-1 and TRBJ2-7. Per the germline V gene, CDR1 is SQVTM and CDR2 is ANQGSEA. This CDR3 region has 13 residues. CDR3 protein: CSVEEGSSYEQYF.

J is TRBJ2-3 and V is TRBV7-3; the TRBD2 assignment by TCRdb is unverifiable without DNA. Germline V lookup: CDR1 SGHTA, CDR2 FQGTGA. This CDR3 spans 15 amino acids. The CDR3 sequence: CASSASGANTDTQYF.

This chain uses TRBV7-3 with TRBJ2-1; TCRdb proposes TRBD2, but this gene call is untestable without DNA. CDR3 length equals 14 residues. Germline V gives CDR1 SGHTA, CDR2 FQGTGA. CDR3 sequence: CASSSGLAGDEQFF.

This chain joins TRBV7-9 and TRBJ2-5; TCRdb returns TRBD1, unconfirmable since there is no DNA. The CDR3 sequence is 14 residues long. The germline V gene encodes CDR1 SEHNR and CDR2 FQNEAQ (reference sequence). The CDR3 spells CASSPRDRAETQYF.

The rearrangement joins TRBV29-1 to TRBJ1-1. This CDR3 is 14 amino acids long. Germline CDR1 SQVTM, CDR2 ANQGSEA. This chain's CDR3 is CSVEDNSQNTEAFF.

The chain is built from TRBV29-1 and TRBJ2-1; TCRdb gives TRBD1 as the D gene, but with no DNA this cannot be confirmed. The CDR3 extends over 14 amino acids. CDR1 and CDR2 from the germline V gene are SQVTM and ANQGSEA. Here the CDR3 reads CSVVTMDSYNEQFF.

This chain links TRBV11-2 with TRBJ2-5; the TCRdb call, TRBD2, lacks DNA for checking. This CDR3 is built from 17 residues. Germline V gene data show CDR1 as SGHAT and CDR2 as FQNNGV. CDR3 region: CASSLDPPGLAEETQYF.

The chain couples TRBV6-6 to TRBJ2-3; TCRdb returns TRBD2, unconfirmable since there is no DNA. Germline CDR1 and CDR2: MNHNY and SVGAGI (reference sequence). This CDR3 comprises 14 residues. This chain's CDR3 is CASSYTGALDTQYF.

The chain uses TRBV29-1 and TRBJ2-7; the D call of TRBD1 rests on TCRdb alone, since no DNA is present to check it. The CDR3 totals 12 residues. Germline V lookup: CDR1 SQVTM, CDR2 ANQGSEA. CDR3 in amino acids: CSVRDRVSEQYF.

This rearrangement joins TRBV5-1 to TRBJ2-7; the D call from TCRdb, TRBD1, cannot be confirmed without DNA. Germline lookup yields CDR1 SGHRS and CDR2 YFSETQ. The CDR3 runs 15 residues. CDR3 sequence reads: CASSVGQGHSYEQYF.

The chain employs TRBV19 and TRBJ2-6. The CDR3 runs 15 residues. CDR1 LNHDA and CDR2 SQIVND come from the germline V gene (reference sequence). The CDR3 sequence is CASSNGLSGANVLTF.

The chain combines TRBV4-1 with TRBJ2-2; the D gene TCRdb calls, TRBD2, cannot be checked with no DNA. This CDR3 has 15 amino acids. Germline-derived CDR1 and CDR2 are MGHRA and YSYEKL. CDR3 loop: CASSPSPSGDWELFF.

The V call is TRBV12-3 or TRBV12-4, the J call TRBJ1-1; as DNA is missing, the TRBD1 call by TCRdb cannot be tested. This CDR3 comprises 15 residues. This chain's CDR3 is CASSLFSTGGIEAFF.

This chain uses TRBV7-6 with TRBJ2-7; TCRdb's D call of TRBD1 is untestable without DNA. The germline gives CDR1 SGHVS, CDR2 FNYEAQ. CDR3 length: 14 amino acids. The CDR3 loop is CASSSGQGSYEQYF.

The V call is TRBV7-9, the J call TRBJ2-1; TCRdb lists TRBD2, though no DNA is available to test this call. CDR3 size: 12 residues. Germline V lookup: CDR1 SEHNR, CDR2 FQNEAQ (reference sequence). The CDR3 spells CASSPSWAEQFF.

This chain links TRBV12-3 or TRBV12-4 with TRBJ2-5; the TRBD2 assignment by TCRdb is unverifiable without DNA. This CDR3 contains 14 residues. The CDR3 loop reads CASTLGLAGETQYF.

The V and J genes are TRBV6-4 and TRBJ2-5; lacking DNA, the TRBD1 call made by TCRdb goes unchecked. There are 15 residues in the CDR3. CDR1 is MRHNA, CDR2 SNTAGT, per germline. CDR3 protein: CASSPGRTDQETQYF.

The V gene is TRBV12-3 or TRBV12-4, the J gene TRBJ2-7. The CDR3 totals 14 residues. The CDR3 protein is CASSSERGVYEQYF.

The genes are TRBV7-2 and TRBJ1-2; the TRBD1 assignment by TCRdb is unverifiable without DNA. Germline V lookup: CDR1 SGHTA, CDR2 FQGNSA. This CDR3 is built from 13 residues. This CDR3 is CASSRGVPYGYTF.

This sequence joins TRBV29-1 and TRBJ1-1. The germline V gene has CDR1 SQVTM and CDR2 ANQGSEA. The CDR3 consists of 14 residues. The CDR3 region is CSVEDTERNTEAFF.